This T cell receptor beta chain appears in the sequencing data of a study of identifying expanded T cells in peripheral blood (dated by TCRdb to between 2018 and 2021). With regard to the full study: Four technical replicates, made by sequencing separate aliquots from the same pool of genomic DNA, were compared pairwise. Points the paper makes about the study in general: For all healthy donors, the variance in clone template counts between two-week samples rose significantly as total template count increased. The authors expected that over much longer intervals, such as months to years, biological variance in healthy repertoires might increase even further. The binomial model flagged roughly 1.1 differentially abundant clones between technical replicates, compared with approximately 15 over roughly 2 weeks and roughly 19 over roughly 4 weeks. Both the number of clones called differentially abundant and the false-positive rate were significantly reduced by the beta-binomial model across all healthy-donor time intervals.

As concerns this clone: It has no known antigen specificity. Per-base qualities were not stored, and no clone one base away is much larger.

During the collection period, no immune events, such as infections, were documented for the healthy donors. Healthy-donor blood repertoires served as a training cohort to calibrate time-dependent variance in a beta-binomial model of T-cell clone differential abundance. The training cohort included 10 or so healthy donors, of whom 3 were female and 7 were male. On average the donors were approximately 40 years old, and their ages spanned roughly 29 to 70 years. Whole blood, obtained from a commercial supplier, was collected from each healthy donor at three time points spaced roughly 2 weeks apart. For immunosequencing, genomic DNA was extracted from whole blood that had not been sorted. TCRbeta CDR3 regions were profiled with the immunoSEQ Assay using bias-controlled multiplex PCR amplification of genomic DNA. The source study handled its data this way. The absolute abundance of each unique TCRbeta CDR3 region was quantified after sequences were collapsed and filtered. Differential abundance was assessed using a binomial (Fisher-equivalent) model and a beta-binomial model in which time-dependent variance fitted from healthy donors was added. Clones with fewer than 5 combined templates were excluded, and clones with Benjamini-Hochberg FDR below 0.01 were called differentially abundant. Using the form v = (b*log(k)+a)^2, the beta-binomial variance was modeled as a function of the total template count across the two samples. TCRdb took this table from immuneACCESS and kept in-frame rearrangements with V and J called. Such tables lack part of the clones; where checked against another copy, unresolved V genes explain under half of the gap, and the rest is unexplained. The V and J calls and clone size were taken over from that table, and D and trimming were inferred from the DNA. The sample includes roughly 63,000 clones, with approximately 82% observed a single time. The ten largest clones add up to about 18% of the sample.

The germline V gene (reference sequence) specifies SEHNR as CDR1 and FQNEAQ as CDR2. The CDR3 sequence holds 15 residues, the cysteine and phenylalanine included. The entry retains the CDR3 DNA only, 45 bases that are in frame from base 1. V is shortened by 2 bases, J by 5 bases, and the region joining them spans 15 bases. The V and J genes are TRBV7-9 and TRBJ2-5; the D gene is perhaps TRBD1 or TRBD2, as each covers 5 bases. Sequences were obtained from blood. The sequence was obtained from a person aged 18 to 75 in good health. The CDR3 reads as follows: CASSLRLGREETQYF. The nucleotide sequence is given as TGTGCCAGCAGCTTAAGGCTGGGACGAGAGGAGACCCAGTACTTC.